The 18 T cell receptor beta chains in this list originate from one sample, sequenced in a study of blood T cell repertoires in COVID-19. Assay: immunoSEQ multiplex PCR; the TCRdb copy retains only in-frame clones and omits some. The table lists about 380,000 clones, 87% of them singletons, with approximately 3% in the top ten. What was sequenced was PBMCs or T cells enriched from blood (not recorded which). Source of these receptors: a young woman who had recovered from COVID-19.

The chain joins TRBV10-3 to TRBJ2-3, with TRBD2 identical over 9 bases. With 2 bases clipped from V and 8 bases from J, the junction kept 8 bases outside the gene matches. This CDR3 contains 15 residues. Germline V gene sequence: CDR1 ENHRY, CDR2 SYGVKD. Here the CDR3 reads CAISEAGGASVTQYF. The CDR3 region has the DNA TGTGCCATCAGTGAGGCGGGGGGGGCCTCGGTTACGCAGTATTTT.

The V call is TRBV5-1, the J call TRBJ1-1, with D tentatively TRBD1 (5 bases). The germline V gene encodes CDR1 SGHRS and CDR2 YFSETQ. The CDR3 covers 14 residues. Trimming stripped 0 bases from V and 1 base from J, with 7 bases between. The DNA of the CDR3 is TGCGCCAGCAGCTTGGCTGGGGCGAACACTGAAGCTTTCTTT. Translated, it gives CASSLAGANTEAFF.

This rearrangement joins TRBV3-1 (or the pseudogene TRBV3-2) to TRBJ2-7; 7 bases fit TRBD2. From germline, CDR1 is LGHDT and CDR2 YNNKEL (reference sequence). V trimming: 5 bases; J trimming: 0 bases; junction bases outside the gene matches: 10. The CDR3 has 16 amino acids. This CDR3 is CASSALRLALSYEQYF. In DNA form, the CDR3 reads TGTGCCAGCAGCGCACTGAGACTAGCTCTCTCCTACGAGCAGTACTTC.

The rearrangement uses TRBV27 and TRBJ1-1; D unresolved. The V end lost 6 bases, the J end lost 1 base, and 15 bases lay between the germline ends. This CDR3 has 15 residues. CDR1 is MNHEY and CDR2 is SMNVEV in the germline V gene (reference sequence). This CDR3 is CASSLLGVGNTEAFF. In DNA form, the CDR3 reads TGTGCCAGCAGCCTCCTCGGGGTGGGGAACACTGAAGCTTTCTTT.

This chain uses TRBV24-1 with TRBJ2-1, with TRBD2 identical over 12 bases. CDR1 and CDR2 from the germline V gene are KGHDR and SFDVKD. This CDR3 is built from 16 residues. J lost 3 bases, V lost 10 bases, and 9 bases had no gene match. The CDR3 DNA sequence: TGTGCCACTAGAGCGACTAGCGGGAGCCTCTACAATGAGCAGTTCTTC. Its protein product is CATRATSGSLYNEQFF.

The gene calls are TRBV6-1 and TRBJ2-5, with TRBD1 identical over 9 bases. Unmatched junction bases numbered 8, after V lost 3 bases and J lost 3 bases. The CDR3 length is 16 residues. Germline values: CDR1 MNHNS, CDR2 SASEGT. The CDR3 DNA is TGTGCCAGCAGTGACGTCCCTGGACAGGGGAAAGAGACCCAGTACTTC. It specifies CASSDVPGQGKETQYF.

The chain employs TRBV5-1 and TRBJ1-4, with unresolved D. The V and J ends lost 0 bases and 0 bases respectively, with 9 bases between them. The CDR3 covers 16 residues. The germline CDR1 and CDR2 sequences are SGHRS and YFSETQ. CDR3: CASSLAGGTTNEKLFF. The DNA of the CDR3 is TGCGCCAGCAGCTTGGCCGGAGGGACAACTAATGAAAAACTGTTTTTT.

V gene TRBV9 combines with J gene TRBJ1-5; D may be TRBD1 (6 bases). V was cut by 3 bases and J by 2 bases, with 12 bases left in between. Germline CDR1 SGDLS, CDR2 YYNGEE. The CDR3 is 15 amino acids. For the CDR3, the DNA is TGTGCCAGCAGCGCAACAGGGTTTGGCAATCAGCCCCAGCATTTT. It specifies CASSATGFGNQPQHF.

With respect to this clone: This specimen includes other DNA sequences encoding the same CDR3. This chain joins TRBV28 and TRBJ2-7; a weak D match, TRBD1 (5 bases). Per germline, CDR1 MDHEN and CDR2 SYDVKM. This CDR3 spans 15 amino acids. The V and J ends lost 1 base and 0 bases respectively, with 10 bases between them. CDR3: CASSLSGRSSYEQYF. CDR3 bases: TGTGCCAGCAGTTTATCAGGGCGAAGCTCCTACGAGCAGTACTTC. The complete variable domain, with remaining parts taken from reference TRBV28 and TRBJ2-7, reads DVKVTQSSRYLVKRTGEKVFLECVQDMDHENMFWYRQDPGLGLRLIYFSYDVKMKEKGDIPEGYSVSREKKERFSLILESASTNQTSMYLCASSLSGRSSYEQYFGPGTRLTVT.

The V gene is TRBV5-1, the J gene TRBJ1-1; D may be TRBD1 (5 bases). The CDR3 extends over 13 amino acids. V lost 4 bases and J lost 8, with 15 bases in between. Germline V lookup: CDR1 SGHRS, CDR2 YFSETQ. CDR3 in amino acids: CASSPRTTQEAFF. CDR3 bases: TGCGCCAGCAGCCCCCGGACAACCCAGGAAGCTTTCTTT.

The chain links TRBV5-1 to TRBJ2-5; the match to TRBD2 covers 7 bases. Trimming cost V 1 base and J 2 bases; bases outside gene matches: 5. The CDR3 consists of 15 residues. Looked up from germline, CDR1 is SGHRS and CDR2 is YFSETQ. The DNA of the CDR3 is TGCGCCAGCAGCTTGAGCCCTAGCGGACAAGAGACCCAGTACTTC. It translates to CASSLSPSGQETQYF.

This chain connects TRBV4-1 to TRBJ2-7; TRBD1 might be the D (5 bases). Between the trimmed V and J ends, which lost 1 base and 0 bases, there was a span of 10 bases. The germline V gene encodes CDR1 MGHRA and CDR2 YSYEKL. CDR3 length: 15 amino acids. The CDR3: CASSQAKGLSYEQYF. In DNA form, the CDR3 reads TGCGCCAGCAGCCAAGCGAAGGGGCTCTCCTACGAGCAGTACTTC.

The chain uses TRBV28 and TRBJ2-2; 8 nucleotides align to TRBD1. After removal of 4 bases from V and 5 bases from J, the junction contained 6 bases not matched to a gene. Per the germline V gene, CDR1 is MDHEN and CDR2 is SYDVKM. This CDR3 comprises 15 residues. The CDR3 protein is CASSSRQGKTGELFF. The CDR3 bases are TGTGCCAGCAGTTCGAGACAGGGGAAGACCGGGGAGCTGTTTTTT.

The gene calls are TRBV2 and TRBJ2-3; TRBD1 agrees at 10 bases. V was clipped by 3 bases and J by 6 bases; unmatched bases: 6. The germline V gene encodes CDR1 SNHLY and CDR2 FYNNEI. This CDR3 is 15 amino acids long. Here the CDR3 DNA reads TGTGCCAGCAGTGAGATGGGGACAGGGGCGGATACGCAGTATTTT. As protein: CASSEMGTGADTQYF.

This chain connects TRBV7-9 to TRBJ1-1; D unclear. The CDR3 extends over 15 amino acids. V lost 1 base and J 0 bases, leaving 9 bases between the germline ends. The germline V gene encodes CDR1 SEHNR and CDR2 FQNEAQ (reference sequence). The CDR3 spells CASSLGRDMNTEAFF. In nucleotides, the CDR3 is TGTGCCAGCAGCTTAGGCCGGGATATGAACACTGAAGCTTTCTTT.

This chain joins TRBV15 and TRBJ2-5; TRBD2 aligns across 8 bases. The V segment lost 0 bases and the J segment 4 bases; nucleotides outside the gene matches: 4. Germline V lookup: CDR1 LNHNV, CDR2 YYDKDF (reference sequence). This CDR3 is 15 amino acids long. The CDR3 sequence: CATSRDWAGGETQYF. Written as DNA, the CDR3 is TGTGCCACCAGCAGAGATTGGGCGGGAGGAGAGACCCAGTACTTC.

The chain couples TRBV9 to TRBJ2-1; 7 bases line up with TRBD2. The V and J ends lost 0 bases and 4 bases, in that order; junction bases with no gene match: 1. This CDR3 spans 14 amino acids. CDR1 is SGDLS, CDR2 YYNGEE, per germline. The CDR3 is CASSVGSGYNEQFF. The CDR3 region has the DNA TGTGCCAGCAGCGTAGGTAGCGGGTACAATGAGCAGTTCTTC.

This clone has a handful of counts. The CDR3, as DNA: TGTGCCAGCAGCGCGGGGACAGCAAGGACGGAGACCCAGTACTTC. It encodes CASSAGTARTETQYF. The rearrangement joins TRBV14 to TRBJ2-5; possible D gene TRBD1, 7 bases. V gave up 5 bases and J gave up 5 bases, with 18 bases separating them. The CDR3 totals 15 residues. Germline lookup yields CDR1 SGHDN and CDR2 FVKESK. The whole variable domain, remainder taken from reference TRBV14 and TRBJ2-5, is EAGVTQFPSHSVIEKGQTVTLRCDPISGHDNLYWYRRVMGKEIKFLLHFVKESKQDESGMPNNRFLAERTGGTYSTLKVQPAELEDSGVYFCASSAGTARTETQYFGPGTRLLVL.